The source of this T cell receptor beta chain is a study of blood T cell repertoires in COVID-19. The data were produced by immunoSEQ multiplex PCR, yet TCRdb's version contains in-frame clones alone and is incomplete. The data hold about 480,000 clones, with around 87% observed a single time. CDR1 is LNHNV, CDR2 YYDKDF, per germline (reference sequence). The CDR3 runs to 13 residues. Trimming pared 0 bases from V and 4 bases from J, leaving 6 bases between. Allocation to cohorts depended on clinical history reported by the participants. Resolution of symptoms, clearance, or two negative PCRs was present in recovered Cohort 3 donors.

The specimen sequenced was PBMCs or T cells enriched from blood (not recorded which). This chain connects TRBV15 to TRBJ2-5, with D possibly TRBD1 on 5 matching bases. This clonotype was sampled from a woman in her thirties or forties who had recovered from COVID-19. The CDR3, as DNA: TGTGCCACCAGCAGAGAGGGGCCAGAGACCCAGTACTTC. Translating gives CATSREGPETQYF.